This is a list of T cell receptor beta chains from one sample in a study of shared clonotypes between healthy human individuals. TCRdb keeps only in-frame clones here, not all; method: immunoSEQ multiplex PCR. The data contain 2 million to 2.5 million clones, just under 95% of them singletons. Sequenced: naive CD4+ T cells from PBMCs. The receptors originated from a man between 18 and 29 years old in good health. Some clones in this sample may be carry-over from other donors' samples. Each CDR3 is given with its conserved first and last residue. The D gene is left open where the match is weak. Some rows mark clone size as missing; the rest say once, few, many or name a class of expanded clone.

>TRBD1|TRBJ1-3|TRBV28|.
TGTGCCAGTTCCGGGACAGGGGTTGGAAACACCATATATTTT
CASSGTGVGNTIYF
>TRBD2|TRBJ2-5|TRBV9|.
TGTGCCAGCAGCGTAGTACCGGGGACTAGAGGAGAAGAGACCCAGTACTTC
CASSVVPGTRGEETQYF
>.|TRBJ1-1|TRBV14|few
TGTGCCAGCAGCCGCTGGGGAGCGGAATCTGAAGCTTTCTTT
CASSRWGAESEAFF
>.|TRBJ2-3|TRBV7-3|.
TGTGCCAGCAGCTTAGGGGGGCACACAGATACGCAGTATTTT
CASSLGGHTDTQYF
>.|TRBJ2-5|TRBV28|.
TGTGCCAGCAGTTTATTAGTGGGGGCGGGGGAGACCCAGTACTTC
CASSLLVGAGETQYF
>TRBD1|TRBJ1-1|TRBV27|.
TGTGCCAGCAGTCGGCAGGGGGCGTTTGAAGCTTTCTTT
CASSRQGAFEAFF
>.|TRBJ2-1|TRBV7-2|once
TGTGCCAGCAGCTCCACCCTGGAAGCGGTTAGCTCCTACAATGAGCAGTTCTTC
CASSSTLEAVSSYNEQFF
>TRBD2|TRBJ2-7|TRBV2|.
TGTGCCAGCAGGTTTCAGCGGGAGGGATCCGAGCAGTACTTC
CASRFQREGSEQYF
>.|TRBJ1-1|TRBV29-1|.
TGCAGCGTCCGAGGGACGGTAAACACTGAAGCTTTCTTT
CSVRGTVNTEAFF
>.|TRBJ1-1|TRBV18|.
TGTGCCAGCTCACAGGTGAACACTGAAGCTTTCTTT
CASSQVNTEAFF
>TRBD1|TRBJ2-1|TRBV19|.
TGTGCCAGTAGTGTCACGGGACAGGGGTACAATGAGCAGTTCTTC
CASSVTGQGYNEQFF
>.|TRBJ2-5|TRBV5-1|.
TGCGCCAGCAAGCCGGGTTCATTAGAGACCCAGTACTTC
CASKPGSLETQYF
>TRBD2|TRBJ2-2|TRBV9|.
TGTGCCAGCAGCGTAGTGAAAAGCGGGAGTTCGACCGGGGAGCTGTTTTTT
CASSVVKSGSSTGELFF
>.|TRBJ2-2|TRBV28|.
TGTGCCAGCATCCGAGACAGGCCCTCGAACACCGGGGAGCTGTTTTTT
CASIRDRPSNTGELFF
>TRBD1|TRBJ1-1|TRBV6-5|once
TGTGCCAGCAGTTACTCGGGGACAGGGGGCGGCACTGAAGCTTTCTTT
CASSYSGTGGGTEAFF
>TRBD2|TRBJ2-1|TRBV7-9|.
TGTGCCAGCAGCTCCCTGGGACTAGCGGGAGGGGTCTACAATGAGCAGTTCTTC
CASSSLGLAGGVYNEQFF
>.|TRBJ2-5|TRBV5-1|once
TGCGCCAGCAGCTTGCCAGGGCAGGAGACCCAGTACTTC
CASSLPGQETQYF
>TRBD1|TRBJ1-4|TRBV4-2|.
TGTGCCAGCAGCCCGGGACAGGGGGATGAAAAACTGTTTTTT
CASSPGQGDEKLFF
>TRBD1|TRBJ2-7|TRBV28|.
TGTGCCAGCAGGGGGGGACAGGGGTACGAGCAGTACTTC
CASRGGQGYEQYF
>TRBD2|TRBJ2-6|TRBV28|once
TGTGCCAGCAGTTCTCTCCCGGGAGGGGTCCTCTCTGGGGCCAACGTCCTGACTTTC
CASSSLPGGVLSGANVLTF
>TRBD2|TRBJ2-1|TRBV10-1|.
TGCGCCAGCAGTGGGGGGGAACTAGCGGAAAATTGGGGTGAGCAGTTCTTC
CASSGGELAENWGEQFF
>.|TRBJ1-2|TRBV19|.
TGTGCCAGTAGTCGCAACTATGGCTACACCTTC
CASSRNYGYTF
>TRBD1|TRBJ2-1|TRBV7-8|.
TGTGCCAGCAGCAAAGACAGGGGGCCCTACAATGAGCAGTTCTTC
CASSKDRGPYNEQFF
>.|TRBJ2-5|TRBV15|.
TGTGCCACCAGCAGAGACTTGTGGCGTGAGACCCAGTACTTC
CATSRDLWRETQYF
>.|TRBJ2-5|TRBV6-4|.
TGTGCCAGCACCGCCCCGACTACAAATGAAGAGACCCAGTACTTC
CASTAPTTNEETQYF
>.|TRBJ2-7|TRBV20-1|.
TGCAGTGCTAGAGATTTGGGGATCTTGTACTTC
CSARDLGILYF